The present T cell receptor (beta chain) was sequenced within a study of CD8 T cells in Susac syndrome. With respect to this clonotype: One junction end disagrees with the germline gene, perhaps due to a read error.

Random-hexamer reverse transcription was applied to about 0.45 to 1 ug RNA. Amplification of TCR beta CDR3 across 54 Vbeta and 13 Jbeta was performed with immunoSEQ multiplex PCR. TCRdb called the immunoSEQ multiplex PCR reads again in MiXCR, with one record for every CDR3 protein. The sample has 200,000 to 250,000 distinct CDR3 sequences, 95% seen once; the top ten hold just over 0.08%. The length of the CDR3 is 11 residues. The germline CDR1 and CDR2 sequences are SQVTM and ANQGSEA. The receptor was derived from a human donor with multiple sclerosis. This chain uses TRBV29-1 with TRBJ1-1, with D possibly matching TRBD1 (6 bases). The material sequenced was CD4+ T cells from PBMCs. CDR3 amino acids: CSAERGYEAFF. CDR3 coding DNA: TGCAGCGCTGAAAGGGGGTATGAAGCTTTCTTT.